A selection of T cell receptor beta chains follows, all from one sample in a study of blood T cell repertoires in COVID-19. The data were produced by immunoSEQ multiplex PCR, yet TCRdb's version contains in-frame clones alone and is incomplete. The repertoire consists of 400,000 to 450,000 clones, with about 91% occurring once and the leading ten covering approximately 1.5%. The sequenced material came from peripheral blood. These receptors were taken from a woman between 40 and 55 years old with COVID-19, enrolled during active disease. The CDR3 runs from the conserved cysteine through the conserved F or W. D genes are given only for firm matches. Size is omitted from some rows. Given values are once, few, many or a class for expanded clones.

TRBV9	.	TRBJ2-1	.	CASSGGHGAYNEQFF	TGTGCCAGCAGCGGGGGGCACGGGGCGTACAATGAGCAGTTCTTC
TRBV12-3/TRBV12-4	.	TRBJ1-1	.	CASSFSGLDAFF	TGTGCCAGCAGTTTCTCGGGATTGGATGCTTTCTTT
TRBV5-1	.	TRBJ2-5	TRBD1	CASSSTGGWETQYF	TGCGCCAGCAGCAGTACAGGGGGCTGGGAGACCCAGTACTTC
TRBV27	.	TRBJ2-1	TRBD2	CASSLDTSGSFDEQFF	TGTGCCAGCAGTCTCGACACTAGCGGGAGTTTCGATGAGCAGTTCTTC
TRBV25-1	.	TRBJ1-2	TRBD1	CASGGQGASGYTF	TGTGCCAGCGGGGGACAGGGGGCAAGTGGCTACACCTTC
TRBV28	.	TRBJ1-5	TRBD1	CASSLRDRAWRGNQPQHF	TGTGCCAGCAGTTTGCGGGACAGGGCATGGCGGGGGAATCAGCCCCAGCATTTT
TRBV5-6	.	TRBJ1-1	.	CASSLASGAPNTEAFF	TGTGCCAGCAGCTTGGCGTCAGGGGCCCCGAACACTGAAGCTTTCTTT
TRBV7-8	.	TRBJ2-2	TRBD1	CASSYRTGTPGELFF	TGTGCCAGCAGCTACCGGACAGGAACCCCCGGGGAGCTGTTTTTT
TRBV11-2	.	TRBJ2-3	TRBD1	CASSLAGGLLDTQYF	TGTGCCAGCAGCTTAGCAGGGGGCCTCCTGGATACGCAGTATTTT
TRBV28	.	TRBJ1-1	TRBD1	CASSTGVAEAFF	TGTGCCAGCAGTACAGGGGTGGCTGAAGCTTTCTTT
TRBV12-3/TRBV12-4	.	TRBJ1-2	TRBD1	CASRMDRVHGYTF	TGTGCCAGCAGAATGGACAGGGTGCATGGCTACACCTTC
TRBV5-6	.	TRBJ2-3	TRBD1	CASSRLPFDRGGRDTQYF	TGTGCCAGCAGCCGACTACCGTTCGACAGGGGAGGAAGAGATACGCAGTATTTT
TRBV6-2/TRBV6-3	few	TRBJ1-1	.	CASSGVGRNTEAFF	TGTGCCAGCAGTGGCGTAGGGAGGAACACTGAAGCTTTCTTT
TRBV11-1	.	TRBJ2-5	TRBD1	CASSRRQGQETQYF	TGTGCCAGCAGCCGACGACAGGGACAAGAGACCCAGTACTTC
TRBV5-1	.	TRBJ2-5	TRBD2	CASRDYSGGQETQYF	TGCGCCAGCAGGGACTATAGCGGGGGTCAAGAGACCCAGTACTTC
TRBV11-2	.	TRBJ1-6	.	CASSLSRSSYNSPLHF	TGTGCCAGCAGCTTATCAAGGAGCTCCTATAATTCACCCCTCCACTTT
TRBV27	.	TRBJ1-1	.	CASRRSGGAEAFF	TGTGCCAGCAGGAGGAGCGGCGGGGCTGAAGCTTTCTTT
TRBV6-2/TRBV6-3	.	TRBJ2-6	.	CASSVYRRVLTF	TGTGCCAGCAGTGTTTACAGGAGAGTCCTGACTTTC
TRBV5-6	.	TRBJ2-2	TRBD2	CASTSPWHRTRLNTGELFF	TGTGCCAGCACCTCCCCCTGGCACCGGACTAGATTAAACACCGGGGAGCTGTTTTTT
TRBV5-4	.	TRBJ1-1	.	CASSLPGRNTEAFF	TGTGCCAGCAGCTTGCCAGGCCGAAACACTGAAGCTTTCTTT
TRBV4-3	few	TRBJ1-6	.	CASSQDRPGAYNSPLHF	TGCGCCAGCAGCCAAGATCGCCCAGGGGCATATAATTCACCCCTCCACTTT
TRBV2	.	TRBJ2-2	.	CASQTTGELFF	TGTGCCAGCCAGACAACCGGGGAGCTGTTTTTT
TRBV6-2/TRBV6-3	.	TRBJ2-7	TRBD2	CASSSWEGSGSNEQYF	TGTGCCAGCAGTTCCTGGGAGGGTAGCGGGAGTAATGAGCAGTACTTC
TRBV4-2	.	TRBJ1-1	TRBD1	CASSQATGSRGATEAFF	TGTGCCAGCAGCCAAGCGACAGGGAGTCGAGGGGCCACTGAAGCTTTCTTT
TRBV5-1	.	TRBJ2-5	TRBD1	CASSLQGVGETQYF	TGCGCCAGCAGCTTGCAGGGGGTCGGGGAGACCCAGTACTTC
TRBV7-2	.	TRBJ1-2	TRBD1	CASSRPPGQGYYGYTF	TGTGCCAGCAGCCGCCCCCCGGGACAGGGCTACTATGGCTACACCTTC
TRBV11-2	.	TRBJ2-1	.	CASTRTRGLDNEQFF	TGTGCCAGCACTCGTACCCGGGGTCTTGACAATGAGCAGTTCTTC
TRBV28	.	TRBJ2-2	TRBD2	CLAGRVGTGELFF	TGTCTTGCCGGGAGGGTTGGGACCGGGGAGCTGTTTTTT
TRBV5-6	.	TRBJ1-1	.	CASSDGPFVAEAFF	TGTGCCAGCAGCGATGGGCCTTTTGTAGCTGAAGCTTTCTTT
TRBV19	.	TRBJ2-7	.	CASAPARGAYEQYF	TGTGCCAGCGCCCCTGCCAGGGGGGCCTACGAGCAGTACTTC
TRBV5-1	.	TRBJ1-5	.	CASSLVGAGNQPQHF	TGCGCCAGCAGCTTGGTAGGGGCTGGCAATCAGCCCCAGCATTTT
TRBV29-1	.	TRBJ2-3	.	CSTDSGENTDTQYF	TGCAGCACAGACTCAGGGGAGAACACAGATACGCAGTATTTT
TRBV5-8	.	TRBJ1-6	TRBD1	CASSHSGQGTSPLHF	TGTGCCAGCAGCCATTCAGGACAGGGGACTTCACCCCTCCACTTT
TRBV7-8	.	TRBJ1-2	.	CASSSGRGAGGYTF	TGTGCCAGCAGCTCCGGGAGAGGTGCGGGAGGCTACACCTTC
TRBV4-3	once	TRBJ1-1	.	CASSQDMGRRTEAFF	TGCGCCAGCAGCCAAGACATGGGGCGTAGGACTGAAGCTTTCTTT
TRBV5-6	.	TRBJ2-2	.	CASSLLSRGAGELFF	TGTGCCAGCAGCTTGCTAAGCAGGGGGGCCGGGGAGCTGTTTTTT
TRBV11-2	.	TRBJ2-1	.	CASSLTRREYNEQFF	TGTGCCAGCAGCTTGACTAGGAGGGAGTACAATGAGCAGTTCTTC
TRBV27	.	TRBJ2-3	TRBD2	CASSSVGTSGVLVDTQYF	TGTGCCAGCAGCTCGGTCGGGACTAGCGGGGTCTTGGTGGATACGCAGTATTTT
TRBV20-1	.	TRBJ1-1	.	CSASEGNAEAFF	TGCAGTGCTAGTGAGGGCAACGCTGAAGCTTTCTTT
TRBV6-5	.	TRBJ1-1	TRBD1	CASGTGESTEAFF	TGTGCCAGCGGCACAGGGGAAAGCACTGAAGCTTTCTTT
TRBV30	once	TRBJ1-2	.	CAWRPAGFNYGYTF	TGTGCCTGGAGACCCGCGGGCTTTAACTATGGCTACACCTTC
TRBV18	.	TRBJ1-5	TRBD1	CASSGDSIQPQHF	TGTGCCAGCTCAGGGGACAGTATTCAGCCCCAGCATTTT
TRBV5-6	.	TRBJ1-2	.	CASSLDPGSLYGYTF	TGTGCCAGCAGCCTTGATCCCGGGAGCCTCTATGGCTACACCTTC
TRBV4-3	.	TRBJ2-3	TRBD2	CASSQGGIAGLDTDTQYF	TGCGCCAGCAGCCAAGGTGGAATAGCGGGGCTAGACACAGATACGCAGTATTTT